These 28 T cell receptor beta chains share one sample of origin, sequenced in a study of graft-versus-host responses after intestinal transplantation. Clones were sequenced by immunoSEQ multiplex PCR, and TCRdb holds only the in-frame ones, with some missing. The table includes 11,000 to 15,000 clones, roughly 30% detected once. Material: alloreactive CD4+ T cells from a mixed lymphocyte reaction culture, obtained before intestinal transplant. Subset defined: CFSE-low proliferating T cells sorted from roughly 6-day pre-transplant mixed lymphocyte reaction (GvH or HvG direction). Every receptor here comes from a human patient who received an intestinal transplant.

The table lists this clone with a count of one. J is TRBJ2-7 and V is TRBV7-9; D is ambiguous. From germline, CDR1 is SEHNR and CDR2 FQNEAQ (reference sequence). The CDR3 has 12 residues. V dropped 1 base and J dropped 8 bases, with 9 bases sitting between them. The CDR3 bases are TGTGCCAGCAGCTTAGTATCGGTCCAGCAGTACTTC. Protein: CASSLVSVQQYF. Full variable domain (remainder filled in from reference TRBV7-9 and TRBJ2-7): DTGVSQNPRHKITKRGQNVTFRCDPISEHNRLYWYRQTLGQGPEFLTYFQNEAQLEKSRLLSDRFSAERPKGSFSTLEIQRTEQGDSAMYLCASSLVSVQQYFGPGTRLTVT.

By share, this clone ranks as medium-sized. This chain uses TRBV7-2 with TRBJ2-7, with D possibly being TRBD1 (5 bases). Trimming removed 3 bases at V and 6 bases at J, with 9 bases between. CDR3 length equals 12 residues. Germline V gene sequence: CDR1 SGHTA, CDR2 FQGNSA. The CDR3 DNA sequence: TGTGCCAGCAGCTTCAGGGTTGGCGAGCAGTACTTC. Protein sequence: CASSFRVGEQYF.

The V gene is TRBV10-1, the J gene TRBJ2-1; 8 bases match TRBD1. This CDR3 has 17 residues. Germline V CDR1 and CDR2: WNHNN, SYGVQD (reference sequence). The trim removed 0 bases at V and 5 bases at J, leaving 9 bases unmatched. Written as DNA, the CDR3 is TGCGCCAGCAGTGAGTCGCGACGGACAGGGTTAAACAATGAGCAGTTCTTC. Translation gives CASSESRRTGLNNEQFF.

The genes are TRBV6-9 and TRBJ2-7; 15 nucleotides line up with TRBD2. The CDR3 has 13 amino acids. In germline, CDR1 is MNHGY, CDR2 SVAAGI. Trimming at V came to 7 bases and at J to 11 bases, leaving 6 bases not matched to a gene. The chain's CDR3 is CASKRTSGRAEYF. CDR3 DNA: TGTGCCAGCAAGAGGACTAGCGGGAGGGCGGAGTACTTC.

This clone was detected only a few times. The sample holds other DNA sequences that translate to the same CDR3. CDR3 in DNA: TGTGCCAGCAGCTACGCAGGGGTCGAAAAACTGTTTTTT. Encoded protein: CASSYAGVEKLFF. This chain links TRBV5-5 with TRBJ1-4, with TRBD1 as a possible D gene (6 bases). The germline V gene encodes CDR1 SGHKS and CDR2 YYEKEE (reference sequence). The length of the CDR3 is 13 residues. V gave up 3 bases and J gave up 8 bases, with 11 bases separating them.

V and J are TRBV5-8 and TRBJ2-5; 8 bases are shared with TRBD1. The CDR3 extends over 16 amino acids. V trimming: 4 bases; J trimming: 4 bases; junction bases outside the gene matches: 12. Per germline, CDR1 SGHTS and CDR2 YDEGEE. This CDR3 is CASSHGQGSVRETQYF. As DNA, the CDR3 is TGTGCCAGCAGCCACGGACAGGGAAGTGTGAGAGAGACCCAGTACTTC. Looking up the rest from reference TRBV5-8 and TRBJ2-5 gives the full variable domain: EAGVTQSPTHLIKTRGQQATLRCSPISGHTSVYWYQQALGLGLQFLLWYDEGEERNRGNFPPRFSGRQFPNYSSELNVNALELEDSALYLCASSHGQGSVRETQYFGPGTRLLVL.

The CDR3 bases are TGTGCCAGCAGCGTTGGTCCTCAAGAGACCCAGTACTTC. It translates to CASSVGPQETQYF. This chain uses TRBV9 with TRBJ2-5; D gene unclear. The germline V gene has CDR1 SGDLS and CDR2 YYNGEE. The CDR3 covers 13 residues. V was trimmed by 2 bases and J by 2 bases, leaving 7 bases between them.

For this clone: A read error may explain this, as a much larger clone is one base away. This chain joins TRBV5-6 and TRBJ1-5; D remains ambiguous. The V end was cut by 1 base, the J end by 0 bases, with 8 bases between. Germline CDR1 is SGHDT and CDR2 is YYEEEE. The CDR3 runs 15 residues. The DNA for the CDR3 is TGTGCCAGCAGCTTGACTGGGGATAGCAATCAGCCCCAGCATTTT. Its translation is CASSLTGDSNQPQHF.

In its sample, this clone is medium-sized. V gene TRBV7-2 combines with J gene TRBJ2-7; a possible D gene is TRBD2 (5 bases). The CDR3 runs to 15 residues. Deletions cut 6 bases from V and 2 bases from J, with 17 bases between. CDR1 and CDR2 from the germline V gene are SGHTA and FQGNSA. The chain's CDR3 is CASRFGGAVTYEQYF. The CDR3 DNA reads as TGTGCCAGCAGATTTGGTGGAGCGGTTACCTACGAGCAGTACTTC.

This sequence joins TRBV6-5 and TRBJ2-3, with TRBD2 as a possible D gene (5 bases). The V and J ends lost 6 bases and 4 bases respectively, with 17 bases between them. CDR1 is MNHEY and CDR2 is SVGAGI in the germline V gene. CDR3 size: 15 residues. CDR3 nucleotides: TGTGCCAGCAGGATAACTACCGGAGGCGCAGATACGCAGTATTTT. It yields the protein CASRITTGGADTQYF.

This clone was observed once. This chain links TRBV5-1 with TRBJ2-5; no reliable D call. The CDR3 has 12 amino acids. Trimming removed 4 bases from V and 1 base from J, with 5 bases in between. The germline V gene encodes CDR1 SGHRS and CDR2 YFSETQ. The CDR3 DNA sequence: TGCGCCAGCAGCGCATTCCAAGAGACCCAGTACTTC. It encodes CASSAFQETQYF.

This clone was counted once. This chain links TRBV6-6 with TRBJ1-5; D remains ambiguous. V was cut by 0 bases and J by 0 bases, with 3 bases left in between. This CDR3 spans 14 amino acids. Germline values: CDR1 MNHNY, CDR2 SVGAGI (reference sequence). For the CDR3, the DNA is TGTGCCAGCAGTTACTCGGGTAGCAATCAGCCCCAGCATTTT. Translated, it gives CASSYSGSNQPQHF.

The genes are TRBV10-3 and TRBJ2-6; D is possibly TRBD1 or TRBD2 (5 bases each). The germline V gene encodes CDR1 ENHRY and CDR2 SYGVKD. This CDR3 spans 15 amino acids. V was cut by 3 bases and J by 4 bases, with 10 bases left in between. The CDR3 reads CAISDSGRGANVLTF. The CDR3 nucleotides read TGTGCCATCAGTGATTCGGGGCGGGGGGCCAACGTCCTGACTTTC.

The chain carries TRBV6-5 and TRBJ2-7; 10 bases fit TRBD2. In germline, CDR1 is MNHEY, CDR2 SVGAGI. This CDR3 is 14 amino acids long. V lost 7 bases to trimming and J lost 2 bases; unmatched junction nucleotides: 5. CDR3 in DNA: TGTGCCAGCAAGCAAGCGGGAGGGCCCTACGAGCAGTACTTC. This codes for CASKQAGGPYEQYF.

The chain employs TRBV7-2 and TRBJ2-7, with 7 bases aligning to TRBD1. V shed 3 bases, J shed 3 bases, and the junction held 5 bases outside the gene matches. This CDR3 has 14 amino acids. Germline CDR1 and CDR2: SGHTA and FQGNSA. The CDR3 protein is CASSLESGGYEQYF. The CDR3 DNA follows: TGTGCCAGCAGCTTGGAGTCAGGGGGCTACGAGCAGTACTTC.

The gene calls are TRBV18 and TRBJ2-2; 8 positions match TRBD1. Germline V CDR1 and CDR2: KGHSH, LQKENI. There are 16 residues in the CDR3. Losses at the gene ends were 2 bases for V and 0 bases for J; bases not matched to a gene: 2. CDR3 residues: CASSPAGGSNTGELFF. The CDR3 DNA sequence: TGTGCCAGCTCACCAGCAGGGGGCTCGAACACCGGGGAGCTGTTTTTT.

The chain links TRBV25-1 to TRBJ2-5, with D possibly being TRBD1 or TRBD2 (6 bases each). Germline values: CDR1 MGHDK, CDR2 SYGVNS. Deletions cut 3 bases from V and 3 bases from J, with 14 bases between. The CDR3 is made up of 15 amino acids. CDR3 sequence reads: CASSDPGAGKETQYF. CDR3 in DNA: TGTGCCAGCAGTGACCCGGGGGCGGGGAAAGAGACCCAGTACTTC.

This chain links TRBV28 with TRBJ1-5; 8 positions agree with TRBD1. With 5 bases clipped from V and 1 base from J, the junction kept 7 bases outside the gene matches. The CDR3 sequence is 16 residues long. CDR1 and CDR2 from the germline V gene are MDHEN and SYDVKM. The CDR3: CASSPWTGKSNQPQHF. The DNA of the CDR3 is TGTGCCAGCAGTCCTTGGACAGGGAAGAGCAATCAGCCCCAGCATTTT.

This clone was seen a handful of times. The J gene is TRBJ1-6, the V gene TRBV30, with TRBD1 matching 9 bases. CDR3 length equals 15 residues. J was trimmed by 10 bases and V by 3 bases; bases with no gene match: 10. Germline V gives CDR1 GTSNPN, CDR2 SVGIG (reference sequence). The CDR3 DNA sequence: TGTGCCTGGAGGCAGCCGGGACAGGGTTGGTCACCCCTCCACTTT. Its protein is CAWRQPGQGWSPLHF. The complete variable domain, with remaining parts taken from reference TRBV30 and TRBJ1-6, reads SQTIHQWPATLVQPVGSPLSLECTVEGTSNPNLYWYRQAAGRGLQLLFYSVGIGQISSEVPQNLSASRPQDRQFILSSKKLLLSDSGFYLCAWRQPGQGWSPLHFGNGTRLTVT.

The chain joins TRBV10-2 to TRBJ1-1; the D gene is possibly TRBD1 (5 bases). This CDR3 region has 10 residues. Germline CDR1 is WSHSY and CDR2 is SAAADI. Between the trimmed V and J ends, which lost 4 bases and 9 bases, there was a span of 6 bases. DNA of the CDR3: TGCGCCAGCAGTGGGGGGAAAGCTTTCTTT. As protein: CASSGGKAFF.

The J gene is TRBJ2-6, the V gene TRBV7-7; D possibly corresponds to TRBD1 (6 bases). This CDR3 comprises 17 residues. Trimming pared 5 bases from V and 5 bases from J, leaving 19 bases between. The germline V gene has CDR1 SSHAT and CDR2 FNYEAQ (reference sequence). The CDR3 DNA reads TGTGCCAGCAGCGTTGACAGGCCACAAAGTCGGGCCAACGTCCTGACTTTC. Amino acids: CASSVDRPQSRANVLTF. The full variable domain, with the rest looked up from reference TRBV7-7 and TRBJ2-6, is GAGVSQSPRYKVTKRGQDVTLRCDPISSHATLYWYQQALGQGPEFLTYFNYEAQPDKSGLPSDRFSAERPEGSISTLTIQRTEQRDSAMYRCASSVDRPQSRANVLTFGAGSRLTVL.

The rearrangement joins TRBV29-1 to TRBJ2-2, with 9 bases that match TRBD2. Germline V gene lookup returns CDR1 SQVTM and CDR2 ANQGSEA. V shed 1 base, J shed 2 bases, and the junction held 5 bases outside the gene matches. This CDR3 has 16 amino acids. CDR3 nucleotides: TGCAGCGTTGAAGGGCTAGCGGGAATCAACACCGGGGAGCTGTTTTTT. As protein: CSVEGLAGINTGELFF.

V usage is TRBV27 and J usage is TRBJ2-4; D uncertain. CDR3 length: 13 amino acids. The germline V gene encodes CDR1 MNHEY and CDR2 SMNVEV (reference sequence). Trimming stripped 7 bases from V and 0 bases from J, with 7 bases between. As DNA, the CDR3 is TGTGCCAGCAAGAGCCTAGCCAAAAACATTCAGTACTTC. This translates into CASKSLAKNIQYF.

This clone is deemed medium-sized (0.01 to 0.1%). The chain employs TRBV6-5 and TRBJ2-7; 8 bases are shared with TRBD1. With 5 bases clipped from V and 4 bases from J, the junction kept 7 bases outside the gene matches. Germline assignment: CDR1 MNHEY and CDR2 SVGAGI. The CDR3 has 14 residues. The CDR3 DNA reads as TGTGCCAGCAGTAGACAGGGGCGATATTACGAGCAGTACTTC. Residues: CASSRQGRYYEQYF.

This clone was seen a handful of times. The gene calls are TRBV7-9 and TRBJ1-2, with unresolved D. V lost 1 base to trimming and J lost 4 bases, with 10 bases between them. CDR3 length: 14 amino acids. Per the germline V gene, CDR1 is SEHNR and CDR2 is FQNEAQ (reference sequence). The CDR3 nucleotides are TGTGCCAGCAGCTTAGGTGGGGTCCCCTATGGCTACACCTTC. Translated, it gives CASSLGGVPYGYTF.

The table lists this clone with a few counts. The genes are TRBV11-1 and TRBJ2-7, with D perhaps matching TRBD1 (6 bases). V gave up 4 bases and J gave up 4 bases, with 14 bases separating them. Germline CDR1 is SGHAT and CDR2 is FQDESV (reference sequence). The CDR3 is 14 residues long. CDR3 sequence: CASSSTGPLYEQYF. The CDR3 DNA sequence: TGTGCCAGCAGCTCCACAGGGCCCCTTTACGAGCAGTACTTC.

The J gene is TRBJ1-1, the V gene TRBV30; possible D gene TRBD1, 5 bases. The CDR3 loop spans 12 amino acids. Germline CDR1 is GTSNPN and CDR2 is SVGIG (reference sequence). With 4 bases removed from V and 7 bases from J, the gap between germline ends came to 13 bases. CDR3 coding DNA: TGTGCCTGGACCTCGGGGGTTGGTGAAGCTTTCTTT. Amino acids: CAWTSGVGEAFF.

J is TRBJ1-1 and V is TRBV6-6; possibly TRBD1 for D (5 bases). The germline V and J ends were trimmed by 2 bases and 0 bases, with 7 bases remaining between them. CDR1 and CDR2 (germline): MNHNY, SVGAGI (reference sequence). This CDR3 contains 14 residues. The DNA of the CDR3 is TGTGCCAGCAGTTACCGACAGATGAACACTGAAGCTTTCTTT. This codes for CASSYRQMNTEAFF.